The present T cell receptor beta chain was sequenced within a study of T cell repertoires in cytomegalovirus infection. Study-wide results and caveats: Adding up the frequency of public TCR beta families identified people who carried CMV plus the relevant HLA.

This clonotype has at least ten counts. Antigen unknown. TCRdb itself ran the reads through MiXCR, one entry per CDR3 protein. The table shows about 830,000 distinct CDR3 sequences, with approximately 30% occurring only once. Germline V lookup: CDR1 SGHVS, CDR2 FQNEAQ. V gave up 2 bases and J gave up 0 bases, with 11 bases separating them. The CDR3 is 16 residues long. Sequenced here: cultured CD8+ T cells from PBMCs, sampled from culture after CMV antigen stimulation. This clonotype was sampled from a human donor in good health (CMV status not recorded). Some clones in this sample may be carry-over from other donors' samples. This chain links TRBV7-8 with TRBJ2-1, with no clear D. CDR3: CASSLLGMSSYNEQFF. The CDR3 bases are TGTGCCAGCAGCTTATTGGGCATGAGCTCCTACAATGAGCAGTTCTTC.